Following are 8 T cell receptor beta chains from one sample sequenced in a study of cytomegalovirus exposure and HLA in healthy donors. Measured with immunoSEQ multiplex PCR; TCRdb has only the in-frame clones, and not every one. The sample records around 98,000 clones, less than 90% being singletons. Sequenced input: PBMCs. Receptor source: a man younger than 30 in good health and CMV-seropositive.

This chain connects TRBV27 to TRBJ2-1; 12 bases are shared with TRBD2. The trim removed 6 bases at V and 5 bases at J, leaving 5 bases unmatched. The CDR3 totals 15 residues. CDR1 is MNHEY and CDR2 is SMNVEV in the germline V gene (reference sequence). The DNA of the CDR3 is TGTGCCAGCAGAATAACTAGCGGGAGGAACAATGAGCAGTTCTTC. Encoded protein: CASRITSGRNNEQFF.

This clone was seen just once. The chain is built from TRBV9 and TRBJ2-1; 7 bases are a match to TRBD2. Germline V gives CDR1 SGDLS, CDR2 YYNGEE. This CDR3 is built from 17 residues. V shed 5 bases and J 10 bases; nucleotides not matched to a gene: 21. The CDR3 DNA sequence: TGTGCCAGCAGTCGGGGAGGGCCCTCGTATGGTGGGAGGGAGCAGTTCTTC. Its protein product is CASSRGGPSYGGREQFF.

By frequency in the sample, this clone is medium-sized (0.01 to 0.1%). V and J are TRBV7-8 and TRBJ2-7; possibly TRBD2 for D (5 bases). V dropped 5 bases and J dropped 0 bases, with 17 bases sitting between them. The CDR3 is made up of 16 amino acids. Germline loops: CDR1 SGHVS, CDR2 FQNEAQ. CDR3 in amino acids: CASSPRIREPSYEQYF. The DNA of the CDR3 is TGTGCCAGCAGCCCCAGGATTAGGGAGCCCTCCTACGAGCAGTACTTC. The complete variable domain, with remaining parts taken from reference TRBV7-8 and TRBJ2-7, reads GAGVSQSPRYKVAKRGQDVALRCDPISGHVSLFWYQQALGQGPEFLTYFQNEAQLDKSGLPSDRFFAERPEGSVSTLKIQRTQQEDSAVYLCASSPRIREPSYEQYFGPGTRLTVT.

The V and J genes are TRBV28 and TRBJ2-7, with 7 bases identical to TRBD2. Germline CDR1 reads MDHEN; CDR2 reads SYDVKM. J lost 4 bases, V lost 5 bases, and 11 bases had no gene match. The CDR3 length is 15 residues. The CDR3 is CASSTPGLVGYEQYF. The CDR3 DNA reads TGTGCCAGCAGTACACCTGGACTAGTGGGTTACGAGCAGTACTTC.

The chain joins TRBV19 to TRBJ2-1, with 11 bases lining up with TRBD2. The CDR3 loop spans 16 amino acids. The V gene end was trimmed by 1 base and the J gene end by 6 bases; junction bases not matched to a gene: 5. Germline V lookup: CDR1 LNHDA, CDR2 SQIVND (reference sequence). The CDR3, as DNA: TGTGCCAGTAGTATAGGGATAGCGGGAGGGCCCAATGAGCAGTTCTTC. Its translation: CASSIGIAGGPNEQFF.

V usage is TRBV4-2 and J usage is TRBJ1-4; maybe TRBD1 (6 bases). The germline V and J ends were trimmed by 2 bases and 6 bases, with 10 bases remaining between them. Looked up from germline, CDR1 is LGHNA and CDR2 is YNFKEQ. The CDR3 loop spans 14 amino acids. Written as DNA, the CDR3 is TGTGCCAGCAGCCAATGGGGGCGGGATGAAAAACTGTTTTTT. It translates to CASSQWGRDEKLFF.

The gene calls are TRBV7-2 and TRBJ2-1, with 12 bases identical to TRBD2. The V segment lost 1 base and the J segment 3 bases; nucleotides outside the gene matches: 10. The CDR3 extends over 19 amino acids. Germline V gives CDR1 SGHTA, CDR2 FQGNSA. The CDR3 loop reads CASSLEETSGSHIYNEQFF. CDR3 nucleotide sequence: TGTGCCAGCAGCTTAGAGGAGACTAGCGGGAGCCACATCTACAATGAGCAGTTCTTC.

J is TRBJ1-1 and V is TRBV6-1; D perhaps matches TRBD1 (5 bases). The V end was cut by 7 bases, the J end by 7 bases, with 22 bases between. This CDR3 is built from 15 residues. CDR1 MNHNS and CDR2 SASEGT come from the germline V gene. The CDR3 DNA follows: TGTGCCAGCAACCCTTTTGGGGGAGCGGGGAGTGAAGCTTTCTTT. It specifies CASNPFGGAGSEAFF.